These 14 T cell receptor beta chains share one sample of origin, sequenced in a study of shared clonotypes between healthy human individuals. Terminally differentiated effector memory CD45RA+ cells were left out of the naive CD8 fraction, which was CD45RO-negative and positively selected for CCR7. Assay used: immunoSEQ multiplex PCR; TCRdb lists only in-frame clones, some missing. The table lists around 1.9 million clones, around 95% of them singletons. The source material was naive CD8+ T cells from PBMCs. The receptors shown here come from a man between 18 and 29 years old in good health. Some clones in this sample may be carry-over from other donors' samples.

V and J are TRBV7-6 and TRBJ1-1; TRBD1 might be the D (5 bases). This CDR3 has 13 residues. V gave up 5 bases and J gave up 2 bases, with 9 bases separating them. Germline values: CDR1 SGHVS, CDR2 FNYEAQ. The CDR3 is CASSIQVNTEAFF. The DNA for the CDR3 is TGTGCCAGCAGCATACAGGTTAACACTGAAGCTTTCTTT. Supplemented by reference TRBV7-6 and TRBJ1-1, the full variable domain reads GAGVSQSPRYKVTKRGQDVALRCDPISGHVSLYWYRQALGQGPEFLTYFNYEAQQDKSGLPNDRFSAERPEGSISTLTIQRTEQRDSAMYRCASSIQVNTEAFFGQGTRLTVV.

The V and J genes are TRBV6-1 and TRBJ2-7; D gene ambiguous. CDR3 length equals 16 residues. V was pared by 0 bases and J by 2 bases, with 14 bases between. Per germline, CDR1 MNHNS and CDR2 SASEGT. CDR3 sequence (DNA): TGTGCCAGCAGTGAAGCCCCGGCCAGGACCCCCTACGAGCAGTACTTC. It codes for CASSEAPARTPYEQYF.

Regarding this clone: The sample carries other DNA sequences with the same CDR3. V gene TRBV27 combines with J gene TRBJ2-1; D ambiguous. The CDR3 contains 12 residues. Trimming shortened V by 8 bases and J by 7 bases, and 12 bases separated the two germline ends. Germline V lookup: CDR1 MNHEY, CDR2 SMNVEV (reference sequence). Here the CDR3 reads CASSTGGNEQFF. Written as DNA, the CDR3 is TGTGCCAGCTCTACGGGTGGGAATGAGCAGTTCTTC.

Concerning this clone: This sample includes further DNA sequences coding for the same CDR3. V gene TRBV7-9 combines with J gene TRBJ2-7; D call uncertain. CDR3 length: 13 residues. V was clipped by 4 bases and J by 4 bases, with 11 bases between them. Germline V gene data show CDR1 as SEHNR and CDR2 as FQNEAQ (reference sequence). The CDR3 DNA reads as TGTGCCAGCAGCTCCCCGGGCGGATACGAGCAGTACTTC. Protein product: CASSSPGGYEQYF.

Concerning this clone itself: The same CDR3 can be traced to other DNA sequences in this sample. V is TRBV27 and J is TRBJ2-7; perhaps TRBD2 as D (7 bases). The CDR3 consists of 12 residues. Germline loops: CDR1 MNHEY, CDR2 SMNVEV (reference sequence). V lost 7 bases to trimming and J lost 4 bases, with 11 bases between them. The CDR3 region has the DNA TGTGCCAGCACTGGGGGGGCGTACGAGCAGTACTTC. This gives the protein CASTGGAYEQYF.

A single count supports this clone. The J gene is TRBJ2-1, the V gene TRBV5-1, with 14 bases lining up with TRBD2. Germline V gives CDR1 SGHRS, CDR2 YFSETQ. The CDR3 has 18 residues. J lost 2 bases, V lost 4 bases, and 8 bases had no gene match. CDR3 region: CASSGTSGSKNTYNEQFF. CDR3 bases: TGCGCCAGCAGCGGGACTAGCGGGAGTAAAAACACCTACAATGAGCAGTTCTTC. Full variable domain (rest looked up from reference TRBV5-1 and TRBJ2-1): KAGVTQTPRYLIKTRGQQVTLSCSPISGHRSVSWYQQTPGQGLQFLFEYFSETQRNKGNFPGRFSGRQFSNSRSEMNVSTLELGDSALYLCASSGTSGSKNTYNEQFFGPGTRLTVL.

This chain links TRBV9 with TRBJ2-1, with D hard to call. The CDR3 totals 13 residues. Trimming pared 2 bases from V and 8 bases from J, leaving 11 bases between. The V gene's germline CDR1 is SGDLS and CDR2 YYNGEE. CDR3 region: CASSVRVGDEQFF. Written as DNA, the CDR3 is TGTGCCAGCAGCGTCCGGGTTGGAGATGAGCAGTTCTTC.

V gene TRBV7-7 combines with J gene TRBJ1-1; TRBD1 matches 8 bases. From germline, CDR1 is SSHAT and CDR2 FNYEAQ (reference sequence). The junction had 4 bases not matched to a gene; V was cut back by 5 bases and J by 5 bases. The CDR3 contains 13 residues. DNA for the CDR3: TGTGCCAGCAGCGAAGACAGGGGTACTGAAGCTTTCTTT. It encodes CASSEDRGTEAFF.

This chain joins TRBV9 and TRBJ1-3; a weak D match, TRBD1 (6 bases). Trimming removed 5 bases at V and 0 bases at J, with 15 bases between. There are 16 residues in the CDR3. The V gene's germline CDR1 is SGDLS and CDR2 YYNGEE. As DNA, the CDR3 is TGTGCCAGCAGTACAGGGAGGGCACTCTCTGGAAACACCATATATTTT. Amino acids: CASSTGRALSGNTIYF. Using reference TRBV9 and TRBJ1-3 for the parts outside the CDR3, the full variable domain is DSGVTQTPKHLITATGQRVTLRCSPRSGDLSVYWYQQSLDQGLQFLIQYYNGEERAKGNILERFSAQQFPDLHSELNLSSLELGDSALYFCASSTGRALSGNTIYFGEGSWLTVV.

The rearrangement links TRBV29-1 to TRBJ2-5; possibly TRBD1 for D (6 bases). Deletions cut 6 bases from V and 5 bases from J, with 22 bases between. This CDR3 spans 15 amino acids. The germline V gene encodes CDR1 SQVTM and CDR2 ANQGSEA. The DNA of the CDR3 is TGCAGCGTGATGGCTTGGACAGAGGTATTGGAGACCCAGTACTTC. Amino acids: CSVMAWTEVLETQYF.

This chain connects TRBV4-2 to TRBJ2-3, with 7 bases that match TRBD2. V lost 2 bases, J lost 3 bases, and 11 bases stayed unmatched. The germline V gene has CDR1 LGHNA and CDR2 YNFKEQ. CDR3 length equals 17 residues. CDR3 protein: CASSQNPRTSPTDTQYF. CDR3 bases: TGTGCCAGCAGCCAAAATCCGAGGACTAGTCCGACAGATACGCAGTATTTT.

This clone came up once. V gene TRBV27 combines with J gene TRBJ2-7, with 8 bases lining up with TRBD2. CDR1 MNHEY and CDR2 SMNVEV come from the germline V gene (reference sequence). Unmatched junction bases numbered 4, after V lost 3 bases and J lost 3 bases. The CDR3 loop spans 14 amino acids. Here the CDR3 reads CASSFSSGYYEQYF. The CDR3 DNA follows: TGTGCCAGCAGTTTTTCTAGCGGGTACTACGAGCAGTACTTC.

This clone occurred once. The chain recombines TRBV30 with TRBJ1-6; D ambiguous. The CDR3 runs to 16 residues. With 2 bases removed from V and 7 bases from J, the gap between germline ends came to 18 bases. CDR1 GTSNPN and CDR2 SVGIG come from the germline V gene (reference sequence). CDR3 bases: TGTGCCTGGAGTCTCCCAATATCGGCGGCGAATTCACCCCTCCACTTT. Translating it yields CAWSLPISAANSPLHF.

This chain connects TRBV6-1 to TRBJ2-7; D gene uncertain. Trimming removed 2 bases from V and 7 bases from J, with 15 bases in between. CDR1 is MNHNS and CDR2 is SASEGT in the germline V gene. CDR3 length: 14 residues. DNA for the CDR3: TGTGCCAGCAGTGAAACTCCCCCCCCGGAAGAGCAGTACTTC. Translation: CASSETPPPEEQYF.